A single sample is the source of the 26 T cell receptor beta chains below, sequenced in a study of chemoradiotherapy in HPV16-positive cancers. Libraries were prepared by immunoSEQ multiplex PCR; TCRdb keeps only in-frame clonotypes and omits some of them. This table holds fewer than 40,000 clones, around 92% found once. Source: blood, taken from a patient who underwent chemoradiotherapy. These TCRs come from a human donor with HPV-associated anogenital cancer.

The chain recombines TRBV4-2 with TRBJ1-5; the match to TRBD1 covers 12 bases. The CDR3 covers 20 residues. J was trimmed by 2 bases and V by 4 bases; bases with no gene match: 15. The germline CDR1 and CDR2 sequences are LGHNA and YNFKEQ. CDR3: CASSLTSRDRGRPGNQPQHF. CDR3 nucleotide sequence: TGTGCCAGCAGCCTAACCTCCCGGGACAGGGGGCGCCCCGGCAATCAGCCCCAGCATTTT.

The rearrangement joins TRBV27 to TRBJ2-3, with 8 bases that match TRBD1. This CDR3 spans 17 amino acids. After removal of 3 bases from V and 2 bases from J, the junction contained 10 bases not matched to a gene. Germline values: CDR1 MNHEY, CDR2 SMNVEV (reference sequence). The CDR3 DNA sequence: TGTGCCAGCAGTTTCCGTGGGACAGGTACTTACACAGATACGCAGTATTTT. Its protein product is CASSFRGTGTYTDTQYF.

This chain joins TRBV7-7 and TRBJ2-5; D remains unclear. Germline V gene sequence: CDR1 SSHAT, CDR2 FNYEAQ (reference sequence). The ends were cut back, 5 bases at V and 1 base at J, with 8 bases in the middle. This CDR3 is built from 13 residues. The CDR3 DNA is TGTGCCAGCAGCAAAGACCTCCAAGAGACCCAGTACTTC. Amino acid sequence: CASSKDLQETQYF.

In its sample, this clone was seen once. The chain combines TRBV4-1 with TRBJ1-3; D is uncertain. The CDR3 runs 15 residues. Germline V lookup: CDR1 MGHRA, CDR2 YSYEKL. V was cut by 1 base and J by 4 bases, with 11 bases left in between. In DNA, the CDR3 is TGCGCCAGCAGCCAAGTGGGAGGAGTAGGAAACACCATATATTTT. It specifies CASSQVGGVGNTIYF.

The chain employs TRBV5-1 and TRBJ2-5; perhaps D is TRBD1 or TRBD2 (5 bases each). CDR1 is SGHRS and CDR2 is YFSETQ in the germline V gene. The V gene lost 0 bases and the J gene lost 5 bases, with 11 bases spanning the gap. This CDR3 region has 14 residues. The CDR3 sequence: CASSLAGTGETQYF. The CDR3 region has the DNA TGCGCCAGCAGCTTGGCCGGGACGGGGGAGACCCAGTACTTC.

The V and J genes are TRBV27 and TRBJ1-2; 8 nucleotides line up with TRBD1. V was pared by 5 bases and J by 7 bases, with 15 bases of the junction left unmatched. Germline V gene data show CDR1 as MNHEY and CDR2 as SMNVEV (reference sequence). The CDR3 loop spans 16 amino acids. In DNA form, the CDR3 reads TGTGCCAGCAGTCCTCGTACCTGGACAGGGAGAGTTGGCTACACCTTC. It specifies CASSPRTWTGRVGYTF.

The gene calls are TRBV7-9 and TRBJ1-5; tentatively, D is TRBD1 (6 bases). V was shortened by 5 bases and J by 9 bases, with 20 bases between the two germline ends. CDR3 length equals 15 residues. Germline CDR1 and CDR2: SEHNR and FQNEAQ (reference sequence). The CDR3 loop reads CASSLGDTWNRPQHF. The DNA for the CDR3 is TGTGCCAGCAGCCTCGGGGACACATGGAACAGGCCCCAGCATTTT.

CDR3 DNA: TGTGCCAGCAGCTCCCTCGGACAGGGAATAGCCAAAAACATTCAGTACTTC. It specifies CASSSLGQGIAKNIQYF. The chain joins TRBV7-2 to TRBJ2-4, with 8 bases that match TRBD1. V was pared by 4 bases and J by 0 bases, with 8 bases of the junction left unmatched. CDR3 length equals 17 residues. The germline CDR1 and CDR2 sequences are SGHTA and FQGNSA.

This clone was seen once. The rearrangement uses TRBV29-1 and TRBJ2-3; perhaps TRBD2 as D (6 bases). The CDR3 consists of 15 residues. Germline-derived CDR1 and CDR2 are SQVTM and ANQGSEA. V dropped 6 bases and J dropped 0 bases, with 16 bases sitting between them. The CDR3 sequence: CSVGGGYTSTDTQYF. The CDR3, as DNA: TGCAGCGTCGGGGGTGGTTATACTAGCACAGATACGCAGTATTTT.

The gene calls are TRBV7-3 and TRBJ2-1; D not resolved. CDR1 and CDR2 (germline): SGHTA, FQGTGA. Trimming stripped 2 bases from V and 7 bases from J, with 9 bases between. The CDR3 is 13 residues long. CDR3 sequence reads: CASSLFLGNEQFF. The CDR3 DNA reads TGTGCCAGCAGCTTATTCCTTGGGAATGAGCAGTTCTTC.

The genes are TRBV9 and TRBJ2-5; D is ambiguous. The germline gives CDR1 SGDLS, CDR2 YYNGEE. CDR3 length equals 13 residues. V was cut by 3 bases and J by 3 bases, with 9 bases left in between. CDR3 DNA: TGTGCCAGCAGCGGACGCGGTAAAGAGACCCAGTACTTC. Amino acids: CASSGRGKETQYF.

The chain is built from TRBV21-1 and TRBJ1-1. TRBV21-1 is designated a pseudogene. The CDR3 is made up of 16 amino acids. The CDR3, as DNA: TGTGCCAGCAGCAAAGCCCCCATTACCATGAACACTGAAGCTTTCTTT. This translates into CASSKAPITMNTEAFF.

This chain links TRBV5-1 with TRBJ1-1; D not certain. With 2 bases removed from V and 1 base from J, the gap between germline ends came to 6 bases. Per the germline V gene, CDR1 is SGHRS and CDR2 is YFSETQ. The CDR3 has 13 residues. CDR3 sequence (DNA): TGCGCCAGCAGCTTAGGCCGGAACACTGAAGCTTTCTTT. Its protein is CASSLGRNTEAFF. Full variable domain (rest looked up from reference TRBV5-1 and TRBJ1-1): KAGVTQTPRYLIKTRGQQVTLSCSPISGHRSVSWYQQTPGQGLQFLFEYFSETQRNKGNFPGRFSGRQFSNSRSEMNVSTLELGDSALYLCASSLGRNTEAFFGQGTRLTVV.

This sequence joins TRBV5-6 and TRBJ2-7; 8 bases match TRBD1. Germline V gives CDR1 SGHDT, CDR2 YYEEEE. J gave up 2 bases and V 4 bases, and 5 bases lay outside the gene matches. The CDR3 consists of 14 residues. This chain's CDR3 is CASSRTGSPYEQYF. DNA for the CDR3: TGTGCCAGCAGCCGGACAGGGTCTCCCTACGAGCAGTACTTC.

J is TRBJ1-4 and V is TRBV4-3, with 7 bases identical to TRBD1. J was trimmed by 8 bases and V by 4 bases; bases with no gene match: 10. This CDR3 contains 15 residues. In germline, CDR1 is LGHNA, CDR2 YSLEER. The DNA of the CDR3 is TGCGCCAGCAGCCGAACCCAGGGGGAAAGGGAAAAACTGTTTTTT. It yields the protein CASSRTQGEREKLFF.

In regard to this clone: A read error may account for a junction end that differs from germline. V usage is TRBV7-7 and J usage is TRBJ1-5, with D unclear. The CDR3 covers 13 residues. The germline gives CDR1 SSHAT, CDR2 FNYEAQ (reference sequence). CDR3 sequence (DNA): TGTGCTAGCAGCTTAGACTTCAATCAGCCCCAGCATTTT. Translated, it gives CASSLDFNQPQHF.

The chain recombines TRBV6-6 with TRBJ2-7, with D perhaps matching TRBD1 (5 bases). The CDR3 consists of 15 residues. CDR1 is MNHNY, CDR2 SVGAGI, per germline (reference sequence). V was clipped by 1 base and J by 4 bases, with 14 bases between them. This CDR3 reads CASSYWGEVPYEQYF. In nucleotides, the CDR3 is TGTGCCAGCAGTTACTGGGGCGAAGTCCCTTACGAGCAGTACTTC.

The gene calls are TRBV7-9 and TRBJ2-2; 7 nucleotides match TRBD1. Germline V lookup: CDR1 SEHNR, CDR2 FQNEAQ (reference sequence). V lost 5 bases, J lost 3 bases, and 9 bases stayed unmatched. The CDR3 extends over 16 amino acids. The CDR3 nucleotides are TGTGCCAGCAGCAAAAGACAGGGTAGGGACACCGGGGAGCTGTTTTTT. The encoded protein is CASSKRQGRDTGELFF.

The chain couples TRBV28 to TRBJ2-1; D possibly matches TRBD1 or TRBD2 (6 bases each). Germline V lookup: CDR1 MDHEN, CDR2 SYDVKM. This CDR3 is built from 16 residues. Trimming shortened V by 5 bases and J by 6 bases, and 20 bases separated the two germline ends. The CDR3 here is CASSLRGRGYGNEQFF. In DNA form, the CDR3 reads TGTGCCAGCAGTCTTCGGGGGCGGGGCTACGGCAATGAGCAGTTCTTC.

This clone was found once. This rearrangement joins TRBV25-1 to TRBJ1-1, with TRBD1 as a possible D gene (5 bases). Germline V gene data show CDR1 as MGHDK and CDR2 as SYGVNS. The ends were cut back, 6 bases at V and 0 bases at J, with 11 bases in the middle. The CDR3 is 14 residues long. CDR3 in amino acids: CASRLGPLNTEAFF. CDR3 bases: TGTGCCAGCAGATTGGGGCCCCTGAACACTGAAGCTTTCTTT.

V gene TRBV30 combines with J gene TRBJ1-5, with no clear D. This CDR3 is 14 amino acids long. The V and J ends lost 1 base and 3 bases respectively, with 10 bases between them. The germline V gene encodes CDR1 GTSNPN and CDR2 SVGIG (reference sequence). The CDR3 region has the DNA TGTGCCTGGAGTGGAGGGATTCTCAATCAGCCCCAGCATTTT. It translates to CAWSGGILNQPQHF.

This chain links TRBV11-2 with TRBJ2-5; D perhaps matches TRBD2 (5 bases). Near its end, the DNA agrees better with TRBJ2-7, so the J call may be wrong. This CDR3 comprises 14 residues. Germline V gene sequence: CDR1 SGHAT, CDR2 FQNNGV. The CDR3 DNA reads as TGTGCCAGCAGCCTTGGGAGAGAACGTGACGAGCAGTACTTC. It is translated as CASSLGRERDEQYF.

V usage is TRBV5-4 and J usage is TRBJ2-3; 8 bases agree with TRBD2. This CDR3 comprises 20 residues. Trimming at V came to 4 bases and at J to 2 bases, leaving 21 bases not matched to a gene. Germline CDR1 reads SGHNT; CDR2 reads YYREEE (reference sequence). The CDR3 loop is CASSRLGTQRGILITDTQYF. CDR3 DNA: TGTGCCAGCAGCCGCCTAGGGACGCAGCGGGGGATTCTAATCACAGATACGCAGTATTTT.

V usage is TRBV11-3 and J usage is TRBJ2-5; D unresolved. Germline CDR1 and CDR2: SGHNT and YENEEA. Trimming cost V 2 bases and J 5 bases, with 9 bases left between them. The CDR3 runs to 13 residues. The CDR3 spells CASSLYSRETQYF. The CDR3 region has the DNA TGTGCCAGCAGCTTATACTCAAGGGAGACCCAGTACTTC.

The gene calls are TRBV29-1 and TRBJ1-2; weak D call: TRBD1 (6 bases). Trimming removed 0 bases from V and 6 bases from J, with 23 bases in between. Germline CDR1 SQVTM, CDR2 ANQGSEA. The CDR3 sequence is 17 residues long. Written as DNA, the CDR3 is TGCAGCGTTGAAGACGACAGGCCGGGAGGGGCTATTCATGGCTACACCTTC. Translation gives CSVEDDRPGGAIHGYTF.

This chain uses TRBV19 with TRBJ1-2, with 7 bases matching TRBD1. The V gene's germline CDR1 is LNHDA and CDR2 SQIVND (reference sequence). The J segment lost 0 bases and the V segment lost 7 bases, leaving 8 bases of the junction unmatched. The CDR3 has 15 residues. Here the CDR3 DNA reads TGTGCCAGTAAAGCGACAGGGACGGCTAACTATGGCTACACCTTC. Protein sequence: CASKATGTANYGYTF.